This is a list of T cell receptor beta chains from one sample in a study of a mutant IDH1 vaccine in newly diagnosed glioma. Profiled with immunoSEQ multiplex PCR; TCRdb holds only in-frame clones, not every one. The data show roughly 62,000 clones, roughly 80% seen once. No antigen has been identified for these receptors. The material was PBMCs, obtained from a glioma patient whose treatment included an IDH1 peptide vaccine. These TCRs come from a woman aged 50 to 60 with glioma. Each CDR3 is given with its conserved first and last residue. Fields, in order: J gene, D gene, V gene, clone size, CDR3 protein, CDR3 DNA. D genes are given only for firm matches. Only some rows state a clone size, as once, few, many or a class for expanded clones.

j_gene: TRBJ1-2
d_gene: TRBD1
v_gene: TRBV5-4
abundance: NA
CDR3aa: CASSEGGTGTNYGYTF
CDR3nt: TGTGCCAGCAGCGAGGGAGGGACAGGGACCAACTATGGCTACACCTTC

j_gene: TRBJ2-3
d_gene: TRBD2
v_gene: TRBV7-9
abundance: NA
CDR3aa: CASSPGPGGGTDTQYF
CDR3nt: TGTGCCAGCAGCCCCGGGCCGGGAGGTGGCACAGATACGCAGTATTTT

j_gene: TRBJ2-7
d_gene: TRBD1
v_gene: TRBV6-5
abundance: NA
CDR3aa: CASSYRGRLDEQYF
CDR3nt: TGTGCCAGCAGCTACAGGGGGCGTCTCGACGAGCAGTACTTC

j_gene: TRBJ1-1
d_gene: NA
v_gene: TRBV7-9
abundance: medium-sized
CDR3aa: CASSFEGVGTEAFF
CDR3nt: TGTGCCAGCAGCTTTGAGGGGGTGGGCACTGAAGCTTTCTTT

j_gene: TRBJ1-4
d_gene: NA
v_gene: TRBV4-3
abundance: NA
CDR3aa: CASSFSSAANEKLFF
CDR3nt: TGCGCCAGCAGCTTCTCTTCGGCGGCTAATGAAAAACTGTTTTTT

j_gene: TRBJ1-2
d_gene: NA
v_gene: TRBV6-5
abundance: NA
CDR3aa: CASSNQGYGYTF
CDR3nt: TGTGCCAGCAGTAATCAGGGGTATGGCTACACCTTC

j_gene: TRBJ1-4
d_gene: NA
v_gene: TRBV15
abundance: NA
CDR3aa: CATAGGGLDEKLFF
CDR3nt: TGTGCCACCGCGGGGGGGGGATTAGATGAAAAACTGTTTTTT

j_gene: TRBJ1-2
d_gene: NA
v_gene: TRBV5-1
abundance: NA
CDR3aa: CASSSWSANYGYTF
CDR3nt: TGCGCCAGCAGCTCCTGGAGCGCTAACTATGGCTACACCTTC

j_gene: TRBJ2-3
d_gene: NA
v_gene: TRBV30
abundance: NA
CDR3aa: CAWSRGGKGTDTQYF
CDR3nt: TGTGCCTGGAGTAGGGGGGGCAAAGGCACAGATACGCAGTATTTT

j_gene: TRBJ1-1
d_gene: TRBD1
v_gene: TRBV19
abundance: NA
CDR3aa: CASRSQGQVNTEAFF
CDR3nt: TGTGCCAGTAGGAGCCAGGGACAGGTGAACACTGAAGCTTTCTTT

j_gene: TRBJ1-4
d_gene: NA
v_gene: TRBV15
abundance: NA
CDR3aa: CATSKPSMRDESEKLFF
CDR3nt: TGTGCCACCAGCAAACCTAGTATGAGGGACGAATCTGAAAAACTGTTTTTT

j_gene: TRBJ2-7
d_gene: TRBD1
v_gene: TRBV7-2
abundance: NA
CDR3aa: CASSLVGAGGYEQYF
CDR3nt: TGTGCCAGCAGCTTAGTAGGGGCAGGGGGATACGAGCAGTACTTC

j_gene: TRBJ2-7
d_gene: NA
v_gene: TRBV25-1
abundance: NA
CDR3aa: CASSRTRGYEQYF
CDR3nt: TGTGCCAGCAGTCGGACAAGGGGCTACGAGCAGTACTTC

j_gene: TRBJ1-3
d_gene: NA
v_gene: TRBV28
abundance: NA
CDR3aa: CASSLLHGTIYF
CDR3nt: TGTGCCAGCAGTTTATTACACGGGACCATATATTTT

j_gene: TRBJ1-1
d_gene: NA
v_gene: TRBV19
abundance: NA
CDR3aa: CASRDGLNTEAFF
CDR3nt: TGTGCCAGTAGGGACGGATTGAACACTGAAGCTTTCTTT

j_gene: TRBJ1-1
d_gene: NA
v_gene: TRBV19
abundance: once
CDR3aa: CASSKGRWNTEAFF
CDR3nt: TGTGCCAGTAGTAAGGGGCGTTGGAACACTGAAGCTTTCTTT

j_gene: TRBJ1-5
d_gene: NA
v_gene: TRBV9
abundance: few
CDR3aa: CASSVEHRQPQHF
CDR3nt: TGTGCCAGCAGCGTAGAACATCGTCAGCCCCAGCATTTT

j_gene: TRBJ2-7
d_gene: NA
v_gene: TRBV15
abundance: NA
CDR3aa: CATSRDIGQPYYEQYF
CDR3nt: TGTGCCACCAGCAGAGATATTGGCCAACCGTACTACGAGCAGTACTTC

j_gene: TRBJ2-7
d_gene: TRBD2
v_gene: TRBV28
abundance: NA
CDR3aa: CATRASGGPQQYF
CDR3nt: TGTGCCACCCGGGCTAGCGGGGGCCCTCAGCAGTACTTC

j_gene: TRBJ2-4
d_gene: NA
v_gene: TRBV19
abundance: NA
CDR3aa: CASQAKNIQYF
CDR3nt: TGTGCCTCCCAGGCCAAAAACATTCAGTACTTC

j_gene: TRBJ2-5
d_gene: NA
v_gene: TRBV11-2
abundance: NA
CDR3aa: CASSLAAGARETQYF
CDR3nt: TGTGCCAGCAGCTTAGCGGCCGGGGCCCGGGAGACCCAGTACTTC

j_gene: TRBJ1-2
d_gene: NA
v_gene: TRBV6-1
abundance: NA
CDR3aa: CASSKSSLEGGYTF
CDR3nt: TGTGCCAGCAGTAAAAGTTCCCTCGAGGGTGGCTACACCTTC

j_gene: TRBJ2-7
d_gene: TRBD1
v_gene: TRBV7-8
abundance: NA
CDR3aa: CASSRPPYRGQGEQYF
CDR3nt: TGTGCCAGCAGCCGACCCCCCTACAGGGGACAGGGGGAGCAGTACTTC

j_gene: TRBJ2-1
d_gene: TRBD2
v_gene: TRBV28
abundance: NA
CDR3aa: CASSYLAGKYNEQFF
CDR3nt: TGTGCCAGCAGTTATCTAGCGGGGAAGTACAATGAGCAGTTCTTC

j_gene: TRBJ1-2
d_gene: NA
v_gene: TRBV29-1
abundance: NA
CDR3aa: CSVRQARLSTF
CDR3nt: TGCAGCGTTCGGCAGGCAAGGCTCTCCACCTTC

j_gene: TRBJ1-2
d_gene: TRBD1
v_gene: TRBV30
abundance: once
CDR3aa: CAWTTGKNYGYTF
CDR3nt: TGTGCCTGGACGACAGGGAAGAACTATGGCTACACCTTC

j_gene: TRBJ1-2
d_gene: TRBD1
v_gene: TRBV29-1
abundance: NA
CDR3aa: CSVERQGLYGYTF
CDR3nt: TGCAGCGTTGAGCGACAGGGGTTATATGGCTACACCTTC

j_gene: TRBJ1-2
d_gene: NA
v_gene: TRBV5-5
abundance: NA
CDR3aa: CASSEERGGNYGYTF
CDR3nt: TGTGCCAGCAGCGAGGAGAGGGGGGGTAACTATGGCTACACCTTC

j_gene: TRBJ1-2
d_gene: TRBD1
v_gene: TRBV27
abundance: NA
CDR3aa: CASSFDRANYGYTF
CDR3nt: TGTGCCAGCAGTTTTGACAGGGCTAACTATGGCTACACCTTC

j_gene: TRBJ1-5
d_gene: NA
v_gene: TRBV18
abundance: NA
CDR3aa: CASSPANNQPQHF
CDR3nt: TGTGCCAGCTCACCAGCGAACAATCAGCCCCAGCATTTT

j_gene: TRBJ1-4
d_gene: NA
v_gene: TRBV7-9
abundance: NA
CDR3aa: CASSLFGSHNEKLFF
CDR3nt: TGTGCCAGCAGCCTTTTTGGGAGTCATAATGAAAAACTGTTTTTT

j_gene: TRBJ1-6
d_gene: NA
v_gene: TRBV9
abundance: NA
CDR3aa: CASSVGGQINSPLHF
CDR3nt: TGTGCCAGCAGCGTTGGGGGCCAGATAAATTCACCCCTCCACTTT

j_gene: TRBJ1-2
d_gene: NA
v_gene: TRBV7-9
abundance: NA
CDR3aa: CASSFDSGSGYTF
CDR3nt: TGTGCCAGCAGCTTTGACAGTGGAAGTGGCTACACCTTC

j_gene: TRBJ2-3
d_gene: NA
v_gene: TRBV9
abundance: NA
CDR3aa: CASSTSGGRTDTQYF
CDR3nt: TGTGCCAGCAGCACGTCCGGGGGGCGCACAGATACGCAGTATTTT

j_gene: TRBJ1-2
d_gene: NA
v_gene: TRBV21-1
abundance: NA
CDR3aa: CASAEGWGYTF
CDR3nt: TGTGCCAGCGCCGAGGGGTGGGGCTACACCTTC

j_gene: TRBJ1-5
d_gene: NA
v_gene: TRBV7-2
abundance: NA
CDR3aa: CASSLEGVLSNQPQHF
CDR3nt: TGTGCCAGCAGCTTAGAGGGAGTCCTTAGCAATCAGCCCCAGCATTTT

j_gene: TRBJ1-1
d_gene: NA
v_gene: TRBV7-9
abundance: few
CDR3aa: CASSLLGPENTEAFF
CDR3nt: TGTGCCAGCAGCTTATTAGGACCGGAGAACACTGAAGCTTTCTTT

j_gene: TRBJ1-1
d_gene: NA
v_gene: TRBV5-4
abundance: NA
CDR3aa: CASSWTQETEAFF
CDR3nt: TGTGCCAGCAGCTGGACGCAAGAAACTGAAGCTTTCTTT

j_gene: TRBJ1-4
d_gene: NA
v_gene: TRBV7-2
abundance: NA
CDR3aa: CASALQGEKLFF
CDR3nt: TGTGCCAGCGCCCTCCAAGGAGAAAAACTGTTTTTT

j_gene: TRBJ1-3
d_gene: NA
v_gene: TRBV9
abundance: NA
CDR3aa: CASSVVSGEGNTIYF
CDR3nt: TGTGCCAGCAGCGTAGTCAGTGGGGAGGGAAACACCATATATTTT

j_gene: TRBJ2-1
d_gene: TRBD1
v_gene: TRBV14
abundance: NA
CDR3aa: CASSPRDRGYNEQFF
CDR3nt: TGTGCCAGCAGCCCGAGGGACAGGGGCTACAATGAGCAGTTCTTC

j_gene: TRBJ1-6
d_gene: NA
v_gene: TRBV27
abundance: NA
CDR3aa: CASSFLDSVNSPLHF
CDR3nt: TGTGCCAGCAGTTTCCTAGACAGTGTTAATTCACCCCTCCACTTT

j_gene: TRBJ1-1
d_gene: TRBD1
v_gene: TRBV11-3
abundance: NA
CDR3aa: CASSSRDRVTEAFF
CDR3nt: TGTGCCAGCAGCTCCCGGGACAGGGTCACTGAAGCTTTCTTT

j_gene: TRBJ1-5
d_gene: NA
v_gene: TRBV15
abundance: few
CDR3aa: CATSRERGRRNQPQHF
CDR3nt: TGTGCCACCAGCAGAGAAAGGGGGAGGAGGAATCAGCCCCAGCATTTT

j_gene: TRBJ1-4
d_gene: NA
v_gene: TRBV7-9
abundance: NA
CDR3aa: CASSLVVGQGLFF
CDR3nt: TGTGCCAGCAGCTTAGTAGTAGGGCAAGGACTGTTTTTT